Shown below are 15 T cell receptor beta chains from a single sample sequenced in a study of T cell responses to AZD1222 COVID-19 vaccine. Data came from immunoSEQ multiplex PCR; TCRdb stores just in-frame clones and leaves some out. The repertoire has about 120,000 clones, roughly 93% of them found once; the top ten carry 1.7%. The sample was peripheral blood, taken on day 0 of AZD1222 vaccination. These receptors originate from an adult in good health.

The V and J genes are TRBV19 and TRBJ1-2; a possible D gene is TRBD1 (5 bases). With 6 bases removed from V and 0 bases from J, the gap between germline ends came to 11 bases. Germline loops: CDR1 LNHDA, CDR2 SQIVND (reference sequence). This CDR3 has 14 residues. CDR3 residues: CASRGTLTNYGYTF. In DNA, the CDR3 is TGTGCCAGTAGGGGGACGCTCACTAACTATGGCTACACCTTC.

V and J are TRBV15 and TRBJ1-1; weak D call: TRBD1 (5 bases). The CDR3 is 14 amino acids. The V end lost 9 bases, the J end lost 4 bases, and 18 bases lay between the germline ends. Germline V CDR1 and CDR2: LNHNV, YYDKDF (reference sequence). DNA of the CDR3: TGTGCCACGAGCTCCAGGGTAACCGGCACTGAAGCTTTCTTT. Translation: CATSSRVTGTEAFF.

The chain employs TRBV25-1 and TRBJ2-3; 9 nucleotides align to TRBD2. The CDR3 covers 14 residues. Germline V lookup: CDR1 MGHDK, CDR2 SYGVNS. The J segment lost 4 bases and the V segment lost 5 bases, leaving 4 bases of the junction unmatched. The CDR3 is CASSRSGSPDTQYF. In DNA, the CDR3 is TGTGCCAGCAGTCGTAGCGGGAGCCCAGATACGCAGTATTTT.

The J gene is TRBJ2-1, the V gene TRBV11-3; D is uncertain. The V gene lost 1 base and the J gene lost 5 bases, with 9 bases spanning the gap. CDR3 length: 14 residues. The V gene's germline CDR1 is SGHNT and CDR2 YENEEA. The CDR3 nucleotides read TGTGCCAGCAGCTTAGGGTTTGGAAACAATGAGCAGTTCTTC. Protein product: CASSLGFGNNEQFF.

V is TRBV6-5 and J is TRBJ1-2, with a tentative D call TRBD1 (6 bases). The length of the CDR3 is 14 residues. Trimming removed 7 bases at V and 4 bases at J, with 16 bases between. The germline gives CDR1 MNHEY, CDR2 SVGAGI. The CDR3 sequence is CASTPGGGGYGYTF. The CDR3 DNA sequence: TGTGCCAGCACCCCGGGAGGGGGAGGCTATGGCTACACCTTC.

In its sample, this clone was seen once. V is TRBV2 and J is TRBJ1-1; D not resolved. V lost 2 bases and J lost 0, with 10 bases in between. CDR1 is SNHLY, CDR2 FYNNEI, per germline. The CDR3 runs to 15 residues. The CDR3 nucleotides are TGTGCCAGCAGTGAACAGAACCTCATGAACACTGAAGCTTTCTTT. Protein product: CASSEQNLMNTEAFF.

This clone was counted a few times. As DNA, the CDR3 is TGTGCCTGTCAGGGGGAAGGTGGAAACACCATATATTTT. Its protein is CACQGEGGNTIYF. The chain combines TRBV30 with TRBJ1-3; TRBD1 agrees at 7 bases. The CDR3 loop spans 13 amino acids. Germline V gene data show CDR1 as GTSNPN and CDR2 as SVGIG (reference sequence). With 6 bases clipped from V and 3 bases from J, the junction kept 5 bases outside the gene matches.

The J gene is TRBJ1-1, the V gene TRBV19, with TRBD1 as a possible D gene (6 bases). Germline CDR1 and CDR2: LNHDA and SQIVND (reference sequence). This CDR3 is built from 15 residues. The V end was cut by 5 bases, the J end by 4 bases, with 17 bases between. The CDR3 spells CASSATTQGGTEAFF. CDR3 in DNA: TGTGCCAGTAGTGCTACGACACAGGGCGGCACTGAAGCTTTCTTT.

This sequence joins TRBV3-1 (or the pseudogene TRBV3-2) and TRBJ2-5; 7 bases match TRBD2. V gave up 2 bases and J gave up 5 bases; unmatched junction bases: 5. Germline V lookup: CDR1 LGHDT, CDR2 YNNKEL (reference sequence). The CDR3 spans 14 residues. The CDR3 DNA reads TGTGCCAGCAGCCAAAAAACTAGCGAGGAGACCCAGTACTTC. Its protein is CASSQKTSEETQYF.

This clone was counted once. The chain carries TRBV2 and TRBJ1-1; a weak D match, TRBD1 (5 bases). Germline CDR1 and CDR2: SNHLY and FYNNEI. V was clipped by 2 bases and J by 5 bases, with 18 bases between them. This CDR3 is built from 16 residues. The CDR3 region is CASSEFEGSMGTEAFF. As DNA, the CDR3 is TGTGCCAGCAGTGAATTTGAGGGGAGCATGGGTACTGAAGCTTTCTTT.

The CDR3 reads CASSQGQGAETQYF. As DNA, the CDR3 is TGTGCCAGCTCGCAGGGACAGGGGGCGGAGACCCAGTACTTC. The rearrangement uses TRBV18 and TRBJ2-5; 12 bases line up with TRBD1. Germline values: CDR1 KGHSH, CDR2 LQKENI. Trimming removed 6 bases from V and 5 bases from J; junction bases left unmatched: 4. This CDR3 is built from 14 residues.

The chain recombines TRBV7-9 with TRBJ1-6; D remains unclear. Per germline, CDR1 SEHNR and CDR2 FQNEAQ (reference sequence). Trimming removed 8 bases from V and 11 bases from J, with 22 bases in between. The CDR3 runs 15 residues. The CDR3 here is CASGLSGPGITPLHF. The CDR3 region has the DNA TGTGCCAGCGGACTCTCCGGGCCCGGCATTACACCCCTCCACTTT.

The CDR3 protein is CASSPLSTSGPQETQYF. The CDR3 bases are TGTGCCAGCAGTCCCTTGTCGACTAGCGGGCCACAAGAGACCCAGTACTTC. The chain joins TRBV27 to TRBJ2-5, with TRBD2 identical over 10 bases. This CDR3 spans 17 amino acids. Germline lookup yields CDR1 MNHEY and CDR2 SMNVEV (reference sequence). Trimming cost V 5 bases and J 2 bases; bases outside gene matches: 11.

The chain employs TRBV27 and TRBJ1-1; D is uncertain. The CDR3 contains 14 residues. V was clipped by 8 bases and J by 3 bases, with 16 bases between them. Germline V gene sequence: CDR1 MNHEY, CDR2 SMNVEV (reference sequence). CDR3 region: CASSPAVGYTEAFF. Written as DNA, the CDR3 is TGTGCCAGCTCCCCAGCTGTCGGGTACACTGAAGCTTTCTTT.

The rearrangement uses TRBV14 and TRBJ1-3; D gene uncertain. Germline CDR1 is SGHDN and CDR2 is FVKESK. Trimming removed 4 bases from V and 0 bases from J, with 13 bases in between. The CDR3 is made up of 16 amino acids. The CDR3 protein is CASSLQAHISGNTIYF. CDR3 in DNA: TGTGCCAGCAGCCTCCAAGCCCATATCTCTGGAAACACCATATATTTT.